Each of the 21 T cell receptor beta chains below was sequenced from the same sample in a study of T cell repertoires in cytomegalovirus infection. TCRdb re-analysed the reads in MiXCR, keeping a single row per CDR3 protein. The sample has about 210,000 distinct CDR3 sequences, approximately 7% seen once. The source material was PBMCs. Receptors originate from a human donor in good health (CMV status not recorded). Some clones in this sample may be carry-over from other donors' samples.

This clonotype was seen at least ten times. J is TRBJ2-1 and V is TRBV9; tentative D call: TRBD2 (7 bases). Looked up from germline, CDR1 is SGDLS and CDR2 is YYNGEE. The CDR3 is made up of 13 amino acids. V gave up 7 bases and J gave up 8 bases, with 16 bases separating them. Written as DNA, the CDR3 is TGTGCCAGCGGGGGGGCCCGAATGGATGAGCAGTTCTTC. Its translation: CASGGARMDEQFF.

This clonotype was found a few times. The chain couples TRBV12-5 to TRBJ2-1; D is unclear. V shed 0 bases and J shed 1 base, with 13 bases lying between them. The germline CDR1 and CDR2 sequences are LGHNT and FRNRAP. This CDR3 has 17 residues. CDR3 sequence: CASGLVLQDSSYNEQFF. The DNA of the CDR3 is TGTGCTAGTGGTTTGGTACTCCAGGATTCGTCCTACAATGAGCAGTTCTTC.

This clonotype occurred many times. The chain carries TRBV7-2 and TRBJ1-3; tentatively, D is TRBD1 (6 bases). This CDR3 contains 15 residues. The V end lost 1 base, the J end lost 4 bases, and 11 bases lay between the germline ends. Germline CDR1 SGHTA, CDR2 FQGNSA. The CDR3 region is CASSLGAGAGNTIYF. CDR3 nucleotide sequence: TGTGCCAGCAGCTTAGGGGCAGGGGCCGGAAACACCATATATTTT.

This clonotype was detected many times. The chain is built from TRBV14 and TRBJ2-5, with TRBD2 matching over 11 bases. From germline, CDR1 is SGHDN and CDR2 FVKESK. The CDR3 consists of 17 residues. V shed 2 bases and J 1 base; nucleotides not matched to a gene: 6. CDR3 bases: TGTGCCAGCAGCCAATTTGCCGGACTAGCGGGCCAAGAGACCCAGTACTTC. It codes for CASSQFAGLAGQETQYF.

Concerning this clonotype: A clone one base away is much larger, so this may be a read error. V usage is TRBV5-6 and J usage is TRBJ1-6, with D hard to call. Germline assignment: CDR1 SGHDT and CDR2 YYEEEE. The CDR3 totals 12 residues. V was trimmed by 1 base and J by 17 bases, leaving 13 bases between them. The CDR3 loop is CASSLISTPVHF. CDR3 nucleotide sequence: TGTGCCAGCAGCTTGATCTCCACGCCCGTCCACTTT.

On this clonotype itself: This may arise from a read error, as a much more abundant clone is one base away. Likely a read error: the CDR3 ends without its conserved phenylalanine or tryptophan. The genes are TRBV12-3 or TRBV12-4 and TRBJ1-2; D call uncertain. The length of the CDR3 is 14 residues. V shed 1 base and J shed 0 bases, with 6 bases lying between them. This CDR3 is CASSLEQANYGYTI. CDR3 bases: TGTGCCAGCAGTTTAGAGCAGGCTAACTATGGCTACACCATC.

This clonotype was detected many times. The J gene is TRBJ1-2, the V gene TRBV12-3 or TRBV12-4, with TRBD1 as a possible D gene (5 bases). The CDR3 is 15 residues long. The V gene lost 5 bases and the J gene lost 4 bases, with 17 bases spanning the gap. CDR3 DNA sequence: TGTGCCAGCAGTCCATCAACGGGGCTAAGCTATGGCTACACCTTC. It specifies CASSPSTGLSYGYTF.

The CDR3 nucleotides read TGCAGCGTTGCGATTAGCGGGGGGGCTTTGGAGACCCAGTACTTC. Amino acid sequence: CSVAISGGALETQYF. J is TRBJ2-5 and V is TRBV29-1; 11 nucleotides match TRBD2. Germline trimming cut 4 bases from V and 5 bases from J; bases unmatched to any gene: 9. This CDR3 spans 15 amino acids. Germline V CDR1 and CDR2: SQVTM, ANQGSEA.

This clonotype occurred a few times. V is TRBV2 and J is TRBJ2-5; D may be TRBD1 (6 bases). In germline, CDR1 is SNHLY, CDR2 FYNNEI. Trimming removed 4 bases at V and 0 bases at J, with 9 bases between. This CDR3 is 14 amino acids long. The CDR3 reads CASSGTANQETQYF. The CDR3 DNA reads TGTGCCAGCAGTGGGACAGCTAACCAAGAGACCCAGTACTTC.

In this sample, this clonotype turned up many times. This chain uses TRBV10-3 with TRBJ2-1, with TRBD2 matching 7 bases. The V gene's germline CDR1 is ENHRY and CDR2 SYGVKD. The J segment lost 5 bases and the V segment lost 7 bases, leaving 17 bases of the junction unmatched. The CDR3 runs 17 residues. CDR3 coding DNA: TGTGCCATCAATAACTCCCTTCGCGGGGGTCAAAACAATGAGCAGTTCTTC. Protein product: CAINNSLRGGQNNEQFF.

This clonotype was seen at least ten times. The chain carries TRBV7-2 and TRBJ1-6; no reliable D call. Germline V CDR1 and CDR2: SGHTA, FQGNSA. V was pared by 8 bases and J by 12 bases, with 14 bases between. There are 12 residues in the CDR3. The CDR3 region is CASADLLGPLHF. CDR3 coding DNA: TGTGCCAGCGCCGACCTATTGGGACCCCTCCACTTT.

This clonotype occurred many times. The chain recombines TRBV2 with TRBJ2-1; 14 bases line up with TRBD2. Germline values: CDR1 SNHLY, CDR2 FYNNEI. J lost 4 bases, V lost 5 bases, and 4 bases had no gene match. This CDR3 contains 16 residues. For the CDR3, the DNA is TGTGCCAGCAGTTCGACTAGCGGGGGGGGGTACAATGAGCAGTTCTTC. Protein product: CASSSTSGGGYNEQFF.

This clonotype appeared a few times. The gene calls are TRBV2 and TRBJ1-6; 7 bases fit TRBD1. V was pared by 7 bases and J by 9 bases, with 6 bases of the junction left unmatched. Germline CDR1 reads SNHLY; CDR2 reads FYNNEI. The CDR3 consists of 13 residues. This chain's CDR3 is CASKGQTSSPLHF. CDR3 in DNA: TGTGCCAGCAAGGGACAGACGAGTTCACCCCTCCACTTT.

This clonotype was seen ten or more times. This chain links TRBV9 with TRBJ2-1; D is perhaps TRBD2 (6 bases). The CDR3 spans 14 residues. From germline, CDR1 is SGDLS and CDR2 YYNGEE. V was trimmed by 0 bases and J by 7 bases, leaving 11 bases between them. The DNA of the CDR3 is TGTGCCAGCAGCGTAGAAGGAGGGTCGAATGAGCAGTTCTTC. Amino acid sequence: CASSVEGGSNEQFF.

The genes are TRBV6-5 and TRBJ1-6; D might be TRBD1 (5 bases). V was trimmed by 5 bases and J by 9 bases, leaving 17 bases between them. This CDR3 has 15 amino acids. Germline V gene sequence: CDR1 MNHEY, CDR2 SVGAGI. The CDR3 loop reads CASSTSPGRTSPLHF. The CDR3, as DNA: TGTGCCAGCAGTACATCGCCAGGGAGGACTTCACCCCTCCACTTT.

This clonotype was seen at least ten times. The CDR3 protein is CASSTTGRHPNTEAFF. The CDR3 DNA reads TGTGCCAGCAGTACTACGGGACGGCACCCCAACACTGAAGCTTTCTTT. V usage is TRBV6-5 and J usage is TRBJ1-1; possible D gene TRBD1, 5 bases. The germline gives CDR1 MNHEY, CDR2 SVGAGI. With 5 bases removed from V and 2 bases from J, the gap between germline ends came to 18 bases. This CDR3 is 16 amino acids long.

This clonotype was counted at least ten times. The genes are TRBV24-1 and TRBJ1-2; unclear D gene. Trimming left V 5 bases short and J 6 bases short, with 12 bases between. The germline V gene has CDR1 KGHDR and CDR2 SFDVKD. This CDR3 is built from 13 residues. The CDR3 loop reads CATSGVDGHGYTF. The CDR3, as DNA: TGTGCCACCAGTGGGGTGGACGGACATGGCTACACCTTC.

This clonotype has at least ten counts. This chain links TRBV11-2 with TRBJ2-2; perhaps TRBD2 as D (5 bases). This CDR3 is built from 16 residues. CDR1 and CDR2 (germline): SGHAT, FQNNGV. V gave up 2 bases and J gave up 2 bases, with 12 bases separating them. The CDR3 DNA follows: TGTGCCAGCAGCTTATCATCGGGGATAAACACCGGGGAGCTGTTTTTT. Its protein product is CASSLSSGINTGELFF. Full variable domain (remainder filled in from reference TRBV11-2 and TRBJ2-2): EAGVAQSPRYKIIEKRQSVAFWCNPISGHATLYWYQQILGQGPKLLIQFQNNGVVDDSQLPKDRFSAERLKGVDSTLKIQPAKLEDSAVYLCASSLSSGINTGELFFGEGSRLTVL.

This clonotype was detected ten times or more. The CDR3 protein is CASSPIEGTQYF. CDR3 in DNA: TGTGCCAGCAGCCCCATAGAGGGGACCCAGTACTTC. The chain combines TRBV7-6 with TRBJ2-5; weak D call: TRBD2 (5 bases). The germline V gene has CDR1 SGHVS and CDR2 FNYEAQ. CDR3 length equals 12 residues. The V gene lost 5 bases and the J gene lost 7 bases, with 11 bases spanning the gap.

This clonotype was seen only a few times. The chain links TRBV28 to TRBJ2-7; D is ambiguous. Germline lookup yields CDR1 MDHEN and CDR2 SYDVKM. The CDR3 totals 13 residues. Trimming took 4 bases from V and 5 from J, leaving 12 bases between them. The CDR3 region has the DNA TGTGCCAGCAGTTGGAGTCGAAACAACGAGCAGTACTTC. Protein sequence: CASSWSRNNEQYF.

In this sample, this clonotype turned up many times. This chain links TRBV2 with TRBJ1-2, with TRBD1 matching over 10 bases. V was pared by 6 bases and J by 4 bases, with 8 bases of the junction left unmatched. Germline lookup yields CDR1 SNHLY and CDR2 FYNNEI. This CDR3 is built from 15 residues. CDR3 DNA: TGTGCCAGCAGCGCGGACAGGGGGAAGGGCTATGGCTACACCTTC. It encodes CASSADRGKGYGYTF.